This record covers a single TCR beta chain. Its antigen is not known. Profiled with immunoSEQ multiplex PCR; TCRdb holds only in-frame clones, not every one. Here the sample spans about 100,000 clones, 80% to 95% being singletons. Germline V gene data show CDR1 as SGHDT and CDR2 as YYEEEE. The length of the CDR3 is 13 residues. The V segment lost 4 bases and the J segment 4 bases; nucleotides outside the gene matches: 5. This entry comes from a study of graft-versus-host responses after intestinal transplantation. Overall study: Each of the recipients got a multivisceral, liver-intestinal, or isolated intestinal transplant. Every recipient underwent anti-thymocyte globulin induction, then tacrolimus and steroids for roughly three years. Overall study results and limits: Marrow from the recipient contained GvH clones, some of which had appeared first in ileum or blood. Those patients showing graft-donor T cell macrochimerism displayed high graft-versus-host to host-versus-graft clonal ratios in allografts.

The chain is built from TRBV5-6 and TRBJ2-7; TRBD1 matches 7 bases. The specimen comprised PBMCs, sampled roughly 410 days after intestinal transplant. The receptor was derived from a human patient who received an intestinal transplant, so some T cells may come from the graft donor. CDR3 sequence reads: CASSPGTAYEQYF. The CDR3 coding sequence is TGTGCCAGCAGCCCCGGGACAGCGTACGAGCAGTACTTC.